This T cell receptor beta chain came from a study of T-cell reconstitution after alpha-beta-depleted transplantation in children. For TCRbeta, the library was prepared with unique molecular identifiers. TCRdb fed the PCR reads into MiXCR, producing one record per CDR3 protein. The sample shows 540,000 or so distinct CDR3 sequences, more than 20% of them seen only once. CDR3 length equals 14 residues. Trimming took 7 bases from V and 5 from J; bases not matched to a gene: 7. Germline V CDR1 and CDR2: MNHEY, SVGEGT. This clonotype has a handful of counts. Its target is unknown. Study-level findings and limits: Surviving thymic progenitors and recipient T cells were the source of high TCRbeta diversity at day 60 in some patients. Newly made T cells mostly supplied T-cell counts and diversity one year after transplant. In patients about two months after transplant, alpha-beta T cells reportedly arose from several hundred expanded graft clones.

Specimen: PBMCs, mostly from graft donor cells, collected 360 days after TCRalphabeta/CD19-depleted stem cell transplant. The chain recombines TRBV6-2 or TRBV6-3 with TRBJ2-3; 9 bases match TRBD2. The source of this sequence is a boy younger than two who had a stem cell transplant for acute myeloid leukemia, so the T cells may come from the graft donor. CDR3 protein: CASTRGGAVDTQYF. Here the CDR3 DNA reads TGTGCCAGCACTCGCGGGGGGGCGGTAGATACGCAGTATTTT.